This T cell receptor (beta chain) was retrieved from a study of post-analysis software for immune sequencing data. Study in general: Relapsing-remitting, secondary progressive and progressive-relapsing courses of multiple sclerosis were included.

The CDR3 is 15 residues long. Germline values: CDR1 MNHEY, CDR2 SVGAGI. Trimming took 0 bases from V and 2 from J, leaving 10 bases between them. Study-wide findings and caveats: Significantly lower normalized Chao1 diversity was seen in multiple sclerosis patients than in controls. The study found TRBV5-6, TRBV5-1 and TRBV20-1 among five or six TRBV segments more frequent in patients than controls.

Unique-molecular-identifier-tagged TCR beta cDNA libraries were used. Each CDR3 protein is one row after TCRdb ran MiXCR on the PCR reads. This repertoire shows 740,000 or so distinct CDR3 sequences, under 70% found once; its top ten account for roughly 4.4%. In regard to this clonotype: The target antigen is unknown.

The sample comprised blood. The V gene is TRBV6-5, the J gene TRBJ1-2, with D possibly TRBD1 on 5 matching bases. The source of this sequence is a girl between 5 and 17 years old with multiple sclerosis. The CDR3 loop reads CASSYSRDSNYGYTF. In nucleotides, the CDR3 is TGTGCCAGCAGTTACTCGCGAGACAGCAACTATGGCTACACCTTC.